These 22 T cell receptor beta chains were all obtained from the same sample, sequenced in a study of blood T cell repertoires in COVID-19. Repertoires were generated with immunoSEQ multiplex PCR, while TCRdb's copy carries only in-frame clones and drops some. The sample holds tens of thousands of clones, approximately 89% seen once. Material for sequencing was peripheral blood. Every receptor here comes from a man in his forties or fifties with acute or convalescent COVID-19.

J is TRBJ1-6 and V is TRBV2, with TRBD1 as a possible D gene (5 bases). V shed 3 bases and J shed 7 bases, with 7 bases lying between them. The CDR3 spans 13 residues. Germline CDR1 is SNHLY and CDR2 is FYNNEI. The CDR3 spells CASSDRENSPLHF. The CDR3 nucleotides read TGTGCCAGCAGTGACAGGGAAAATTCACCCCTCCACTTT.

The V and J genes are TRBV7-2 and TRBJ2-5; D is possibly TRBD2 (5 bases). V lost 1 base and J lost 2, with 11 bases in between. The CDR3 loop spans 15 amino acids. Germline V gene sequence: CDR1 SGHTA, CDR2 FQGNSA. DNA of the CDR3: TGTGCCAGCAGCTTAGGCCGGACGGGGCAAGAGACCCAGTACTTC. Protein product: CASSLGRTGQETQYF.

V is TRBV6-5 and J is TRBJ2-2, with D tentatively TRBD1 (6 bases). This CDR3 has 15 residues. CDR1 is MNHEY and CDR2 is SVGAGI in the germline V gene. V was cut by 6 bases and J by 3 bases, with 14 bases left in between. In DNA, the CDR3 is TGTGCCAGCAGGCCACACTGGACAGACACCGGGGAGCTGTTTTTT. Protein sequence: CASRPHWTDTGELFF.

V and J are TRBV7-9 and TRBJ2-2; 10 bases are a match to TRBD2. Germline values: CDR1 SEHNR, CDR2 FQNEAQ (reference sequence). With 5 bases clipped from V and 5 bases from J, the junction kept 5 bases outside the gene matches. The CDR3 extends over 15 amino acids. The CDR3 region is CASSQAGGWTGELFF. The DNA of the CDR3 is TGTGCCAGCAGCCAAGCGGGAGGGTGGACCGGGGAGCTGTTTTTT.

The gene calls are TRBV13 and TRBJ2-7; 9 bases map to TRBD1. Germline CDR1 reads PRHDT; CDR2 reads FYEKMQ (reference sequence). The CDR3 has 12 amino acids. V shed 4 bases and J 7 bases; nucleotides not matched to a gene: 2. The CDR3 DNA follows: TGTGCCAGCAGCTACAGGGGGCAAGAGCAGTACGTC. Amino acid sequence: CASSYRGQEQYV.

CDR3 coding DNA: TGTGCCAGCAGTCAACCGGGGTCCATTCAGTACTTC. This codes for CASSQPGSIQYF. J is TRBJ2-4 and V is TRBV2, with TRBD2 as a possible D gene (5 bases). CDR1 SNHLY and CDR2 FYNNEI come from the germline V gene. The CDR3 totals 12 residues. V lost 5 bases and J 9 bases, leaving 11 bases between the germline ends. Using reference TRBV2 and TRBJ2-4 for the parts outside the CDR3, the full variable domain is EPEVTQTPSHQVTQMGQEVILRCVPISNHLYFYWYRQILGQKVEFLVSFYNNEISEKSEIFDDQFSVERPDGSNFTLKIRSTKLEDSAMYFCASSQPGSIQYFGAGTRLSVL.

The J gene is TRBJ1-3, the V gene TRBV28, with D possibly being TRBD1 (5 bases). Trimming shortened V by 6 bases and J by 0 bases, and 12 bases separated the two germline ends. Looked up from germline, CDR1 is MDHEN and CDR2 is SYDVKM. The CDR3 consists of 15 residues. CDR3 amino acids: CASRTDSYSGNTIYF. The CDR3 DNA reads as TGTGCCAGCAGGACCGACAGCTACTCTGGAAACACCATATATTTT.

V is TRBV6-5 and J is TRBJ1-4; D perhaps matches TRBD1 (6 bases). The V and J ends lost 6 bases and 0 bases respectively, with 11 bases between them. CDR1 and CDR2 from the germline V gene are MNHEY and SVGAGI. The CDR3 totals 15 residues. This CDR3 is CASSRQVATNEKLFF. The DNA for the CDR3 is TGTGCCAGCAGCCGACAGGTCGCAACTAATGAAAAACTGTTTTTT.

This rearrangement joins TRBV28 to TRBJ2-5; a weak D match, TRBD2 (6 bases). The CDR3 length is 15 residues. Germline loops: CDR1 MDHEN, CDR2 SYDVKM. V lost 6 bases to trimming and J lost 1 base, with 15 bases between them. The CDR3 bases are TGTGCCAGCAGACTTGGGGGGAACTTCCAAGAGACCCAGTACTTC. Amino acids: CASRLGGNFQETQYF.

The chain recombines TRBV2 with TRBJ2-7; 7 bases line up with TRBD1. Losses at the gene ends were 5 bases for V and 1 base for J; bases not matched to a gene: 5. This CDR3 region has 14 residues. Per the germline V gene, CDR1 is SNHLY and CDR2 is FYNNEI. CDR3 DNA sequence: TGTGCCAGCAGTTTACAGGGGAGTTCCTACGAGCAGTACGTC. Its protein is CASSLQGSSYEQYV.

CDR3 coding DNA: TGTGCCAGCAGCTTGAAAACTAGCGGACAATACGAGCAGTACTTC. Amino acid sequence: CASSLKTSGQYEQYF. The rearrangement links TRBV5-4 to TRBJ2-7, with 8 bases aligning to TRBD2. CDR3 length: 15 residues. In germline, CDR1 is SGHNT, CDR2 YYREEE (reference sequence). V was pared by 1 base and J by 4 bases, with 7 bases of the junction left unmatched. The variable domain in full, with the rest retrieved from reference TRBV5-4 and TRBJ2-7, is ETGVTQSPTHLIKTRGQQVTLRCSSQSGHNTVSWYQQALGQGPQFIFQYYREEENGRGNFPPRFSGLQFPNYSSELNVNALELDDSALYLCASSLKTSGQYEQYFGPGTRLTVT.

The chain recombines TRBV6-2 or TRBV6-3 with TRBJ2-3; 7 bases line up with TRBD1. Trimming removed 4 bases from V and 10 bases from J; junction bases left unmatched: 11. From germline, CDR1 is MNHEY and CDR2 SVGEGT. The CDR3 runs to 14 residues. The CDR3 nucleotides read TGTGCCAGCAGTTCGACAGGGAGCGGACTCCCGCAGTATTTT. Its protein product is CASSSTGSGLPQYF.

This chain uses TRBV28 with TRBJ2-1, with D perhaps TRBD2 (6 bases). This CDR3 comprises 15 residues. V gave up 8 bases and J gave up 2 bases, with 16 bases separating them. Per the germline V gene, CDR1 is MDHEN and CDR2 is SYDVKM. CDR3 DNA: TGTGCCAGCCCCAAAGGGCGGGACCCCTACAATGAGCAGTTCTTC. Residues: CASPKGRDPYNEQFF.

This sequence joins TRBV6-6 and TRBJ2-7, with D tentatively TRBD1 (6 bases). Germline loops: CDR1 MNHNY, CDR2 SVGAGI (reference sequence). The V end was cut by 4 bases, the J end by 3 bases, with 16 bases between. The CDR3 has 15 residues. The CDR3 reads CASSSYKDRGYEQYF. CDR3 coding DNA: TGTGCCAGCAGTTCCTATAAGGACAGAGGCTACGAGCAGTACTTC.

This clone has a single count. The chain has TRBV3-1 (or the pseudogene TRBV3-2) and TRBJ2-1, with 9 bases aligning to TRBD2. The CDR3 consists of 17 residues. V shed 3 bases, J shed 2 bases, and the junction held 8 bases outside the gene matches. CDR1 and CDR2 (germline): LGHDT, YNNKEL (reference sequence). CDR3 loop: CASSHIMRGGTYNEQFF. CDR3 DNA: TGTGCCAGCAGCCATATTATGCGGGGGGGTACCTACAATGAGCAGTTCTTC.

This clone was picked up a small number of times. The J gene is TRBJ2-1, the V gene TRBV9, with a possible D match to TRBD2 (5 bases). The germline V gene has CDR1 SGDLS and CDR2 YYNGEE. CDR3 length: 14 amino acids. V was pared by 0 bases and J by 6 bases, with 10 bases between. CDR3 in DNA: TGTGCCAGCAGCGTAGCGGGGTATCTCAATGAGCAGTTCTTC. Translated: CASSVAGYLNEQFF.

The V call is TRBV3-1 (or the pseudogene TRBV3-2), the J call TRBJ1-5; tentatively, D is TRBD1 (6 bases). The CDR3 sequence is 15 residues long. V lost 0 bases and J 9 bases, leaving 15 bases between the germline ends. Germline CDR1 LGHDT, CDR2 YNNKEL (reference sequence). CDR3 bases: TGTGCCAGCAGCCAAGATCAAGCGGGGGGGCGGCCCCAGCATTTT. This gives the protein CASSQDQAGGRPQHF.

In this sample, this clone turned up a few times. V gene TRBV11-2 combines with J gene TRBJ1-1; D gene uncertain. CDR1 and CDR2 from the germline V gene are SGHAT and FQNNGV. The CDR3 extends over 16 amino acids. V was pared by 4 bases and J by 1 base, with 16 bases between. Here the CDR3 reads CASSSPRGIGNTEAFF. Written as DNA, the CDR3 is TGTGCCAGCAGCTCCCCCCGCGGGATCGGGAACACTGAAGCTTTCTTT.

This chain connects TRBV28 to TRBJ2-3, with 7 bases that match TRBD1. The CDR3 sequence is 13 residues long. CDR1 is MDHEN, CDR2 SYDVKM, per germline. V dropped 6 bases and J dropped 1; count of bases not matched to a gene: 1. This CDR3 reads CASSQGGTDTQYF. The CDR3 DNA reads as TGTGCCAGCAGCCAGGGGGGCACAGATACGCAGTATTTT. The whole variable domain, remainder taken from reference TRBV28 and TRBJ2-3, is DVKVTQSSRYLVKRTGEKVFLECVQDMDHENMFWYRQDPGLGLRLIYFSYDVKMKEKGDIPEGYSVSREKKERFSLILESASTNQTSMYLCASSQGGTDTQYFGPGTRLTVL.

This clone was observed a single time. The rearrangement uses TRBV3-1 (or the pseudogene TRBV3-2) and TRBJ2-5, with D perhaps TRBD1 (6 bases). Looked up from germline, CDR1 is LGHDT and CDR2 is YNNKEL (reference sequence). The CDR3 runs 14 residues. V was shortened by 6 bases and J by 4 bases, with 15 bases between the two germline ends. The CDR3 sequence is CASRPDRLGETQYF. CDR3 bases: TGTGCCAGCAGACCCGACAGGCTAGGAGAGACCCAGTACTTC.

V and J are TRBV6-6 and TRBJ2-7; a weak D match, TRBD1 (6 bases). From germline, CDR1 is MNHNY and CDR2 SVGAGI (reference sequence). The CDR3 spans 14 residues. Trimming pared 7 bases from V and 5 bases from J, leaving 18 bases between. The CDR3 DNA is TGTGCCAGCACCCCCAGAGGGGGAAGCAACGAGCAGTACTTC. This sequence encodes CASTPRGGSNEQYF.

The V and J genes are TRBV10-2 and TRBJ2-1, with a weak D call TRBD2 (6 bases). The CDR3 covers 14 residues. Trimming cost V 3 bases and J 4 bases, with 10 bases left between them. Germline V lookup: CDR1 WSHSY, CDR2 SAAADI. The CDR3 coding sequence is TGCGCCAGCAGTGATGGACTACTGTACAATGAGCAGTTCTTC. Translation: CASSDGLLYNEQFF.